Shown below are 6 T cell receptor beta chains from a single sample sequenced in a study of blood T cell repertoires in COVID-19. The method was immunoSEQ multiplex PCR; TCRdb's version includes in-frame clones alone and lacks a portion of them. The sample lists roughly 440,000 clones, around 88% seen once, with 10% to 15% in the top ten. Sample: peripheral blood. The receptor source for this set is a woman aged 50 to 60 with COVID-19, enrolled during active disease.

Turning to this clone: A much larger clone is a single base away; this may be a read error. The V gene is TRBV28, the J gene TRBJ1-1, with unresolved D. This CDR3 contains 13 residues. Looked up from germline, CDR1 is MDHEN and CDR2 is SYDVKM. Trimming pared 2 bases from V and 0 bases from J, leaving 4 bases between. The CDR3 reads CASSLQLNTEAFF. DNA of the CDR3: TGTGCCAGCAGTTTACAGTTGAACACTGAAGCTTTCTTT.

The V call is TRBV5-6, the J call TRBJ2-7; the D is unclear. Per germline, CDR1 SGHDT and CDR2 YYEEEE. The CDR3 is made up of 12 amino acids. Deletions cut 5 bases from V and 5 bases from J, with 11 bases between. CDR3 in DNA: TGTGCCAGCAGTCAAGAAAGCGACGAGCAGTACTTC. This sequence encodes CASSQESDEQYF.

The chain recombines TRBV27 with TRBJ1-1; D call uncertain. The germline V and J ends were trimmed by 4 bases and 5 bases, with 11 bases remaining between them. The CDR3 loop spans 13 amino acids. Germline CDR1 reads MNHEY; CDR2 reads SMNVEV (reference sequence). CDR3 residues: CASSWRVGTEAFF. The CDR3 nucleotides read TGTGCCAGCAGTTGGAGGGTTGGGACTGAAGCTTTCTTT.

This chain connects TRBV5-1 to TRBJ2-1; the match to TRBD1 covers 9 bases. V shed 4 bases and J 9 bases; nucleotides not matched to a gene: 11. The germline V gene encodes CDR1 SGHRS and CDR2 YFSETQ. CDR3 size: 15 residues. DNA for the CDR3: TGCGCCAGCAGCGCACCGGACAGGGGCCGATTTGAGCAGTTCTTC. It codes for CASSAPDRGRFEQFF.

The V call is TRBV7-9, the J call TRBJ2-1; 10 bases are a match to TRBD2. V lost 3 bases to trimming and J lost 7 bases; unmatched junction nucleotides: 9. Germline CDR1 is SEHNR and CDR2 is FQNEAQ (reference sequence). The CDR3 runs to 16 residues. In DNA, the CDR3 is TGTGCCAGCAGCTTCCTAGCGGGGGCCCCTGGGAATGAGCAGTTCTTC. Translating gives CASSFLAGAPGNEQFF.

The chain couples TRBV7-8 to TRBJ2-5; perhaps TRBD2 as D (6 bases). The germline gives CDR1 SGHVS, CDR2 FQNEAQ. This CDR3 comprises 13 residues. Trimming took 6 bases from V and 4 from J, leaving 12 bases between them. The CDR3 protein is CASRGLEGETQYF. The CDR3 DNA is TGTGCCAGCAGAGGACTGGAGGGAGAGACCCAGTACTTC. Complete variable domain (other parts from reference TRBV7-8 and TRBJ2-5): GAGVSQSPRYKVAKRGQDVALRCDPISGHVSLFWYQQALGQGPEFLTYFQNEAQLDKSGLPSDRFFAERPEGSVSTLKIQRTQQEDSAVYLCASRGLEGETQYFGPGTRLLVL.